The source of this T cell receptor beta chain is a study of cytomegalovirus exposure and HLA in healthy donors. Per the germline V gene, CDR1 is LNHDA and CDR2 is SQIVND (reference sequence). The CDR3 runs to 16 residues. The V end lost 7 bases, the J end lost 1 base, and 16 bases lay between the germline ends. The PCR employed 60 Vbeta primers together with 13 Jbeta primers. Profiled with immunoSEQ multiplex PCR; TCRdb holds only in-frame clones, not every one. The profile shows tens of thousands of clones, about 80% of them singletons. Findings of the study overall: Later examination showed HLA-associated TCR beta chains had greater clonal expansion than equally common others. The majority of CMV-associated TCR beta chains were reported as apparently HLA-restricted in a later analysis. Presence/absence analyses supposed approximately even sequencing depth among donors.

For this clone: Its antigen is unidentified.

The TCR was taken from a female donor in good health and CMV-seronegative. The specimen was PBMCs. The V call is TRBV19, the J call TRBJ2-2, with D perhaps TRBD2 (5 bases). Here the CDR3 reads CASTPKGAGNTGELFF. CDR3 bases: TGTGCCAGTACCCCCAAGGGCGCGGGGAACACCGGGGAGCTGTTTTTT.